These 18 T cell receptor beta chains originate from one sample sequenced in a study of neurological immune-mediated disorders. From the 5' RACE reads, TCRdb called clonotypes with MiXCR, one entry per CDR3 protein. The data contain approximately 38,000 distinct CDR3 sequences, 6.5% to 7.5% of them singletons. The material sequenced was CD4+ T cells from blood. The receptors originated from a man aged 45 to 65 in good health.

Of note for this clonotype: The junction shows a germline mismatch at one end, possibly a read error. In DNA, the CDR3 is TGTGCCAGCAGCTTACTGACGGGGGGCGGCGTGTACGAGAAGTACTTC. Translating gives CASSLLTGGGVYEKYF. The chain is built from TRBV4-2 and TRBJ2-7; a possible D gene is TRBD2 (7 bases). Germline assignment: CDR1 LGHNA and CDR2 YNFKEQ. The CDR3 extends over 16 amino acids.

Ten or more counts support this clonotype. This chain joins TRBV20-1 and TRBJ2-7; possibly TRBD1 or TRBD2 for D (5 bases each). The CDR3 is 14 amino acids. Trimming left V 1 base short and J 6 bases short, with 16 bases between. Germline V gives CDR1 DFQATT, CDR2 SNEGSKA (reference sequence). CDR3 loop: CSARAELGTSEQYF. In nucleotides, the CDR3 is TGCAGTGCTAGAGCGGAACTAGGGACCTCCGAGCAGTACTTC.

This clonotype was seen many times. The chain carries TRBV29-1 and TRBJ2-6, with D unclear. V lost 7 bases and J 1 base, leaving 8 bases between the germline ends. The V gene's germline CDR1 is SQVTM and CDR2 ANQGSEA. CDR3 length: 13 amino acids. The CDR3 bases are TGCAGCGCCCGGGCGTCTGGGGCCAACGTCCTGACTTTC. Amino acids: CSARASGANVLTF.

This clonotype was detected many times. The chain couples TRBV5-1 to TRBJ2-3, with D possibly TRBD1 on 5 matching bases. The CDR3 runs 15 residues. V lost 4 bases and J 2 bases, leaving 14 bases between the germline ends. Germline CDR1 SGHRS, CDR2 YFSETQ. CDR3 DNA: TGCGCCAGCAGCCCAGGTCAGGGTACCACAGATACGCAGTATTTT. Translating it yields CASSPGQGTTDTQYF.

This clonotype was counted many times. This chain's CDR3 is CASSLRTATYNSPLHF. In DNA form, the CDR3 reads TGTGCCAGCAGTCTGAGGACAGCAACTTATAATTCACCCCTCCACTTT. The rearrangement joins TRBV28 to TRBJ1-6, with a tentative D call TRBD1 (6 bases). The CDR3 length is 16 residues. From germline, CDR1 is MDHEN and CDR2 SYDVKM. Trimming removed 5 bases at V and 4 bases at J, with 15 bases between.

The sample holds many counts of this clonotype. The rearrangement links TRBV10-3 to TRBJ2-7, with D possibly matching TRBD2 (6 bases). The CDR3 has 15 amino acids. Germline V gene sequence: CDR1 ENHRY, CDR2 SYGVKD. V lost 10 bases to trimming and J lost 3 bases, with 22 bases between them. CDR3 loop: CATRGLPEQGYEQYF. CDR3 in DNA: TGTGCCACGCGGGGCCTCCCGGAGCAGGGCTACGAGCAGTACTTC.

This clonotype has a count of ten or more. The genes are TRBV6-2 or TRBV6-3 and TRBJ2-1, with D possibly called TRBD1 or TRBD2 (6 bases each). The CDR3 totals 18 residues. CDR1 and CDR2 from the germline V gene are MNHEY and SVGEGT. V shed 0 bases and J shed 0 bases, with 15 bases lying between them. This CDR3 reads CASSYSVGGGLSYNEQFF. The CDR3 DNA is TGTGCCAGCAGTTACTCAGTTGGTGGGGGGCTCTCCTACAATGAGCAGTTCTTC.

This clonotype occurred many times. The gene calls are TRBV18 and TRBJ1-5; D might be TRBD1 (6 bases). Per the germline V gene, CDR1 is KGHSH and CDR2 is LQKENI. Trimming took off 8 bases at V and 7 bases at J, with 18 bases between the two ends. This CDR3 has 14 amino acids. CDR3 in DNA: TGTGCCAGCGCCCAGGCGGGGGGCGACCAGCCCCAGCATTTT. This encodes CASAQAGGDQPQHF.

There are many counts of this clonotype. The chain joins TRBV7-9 to TRBJ1-5; D remains ambiguous. Deletions cut 5 bases from V and 4 bases from J, with 15 bases between. The CDR3 runs to 15 residues. Per the germline V gene, CDR1 is SEHNR and CDR2 is FQNEAQ (reference sequence). CDR3 in amino acids: CASSARGSGNQPQHF. Here the CDR3 DNA reads TGTGCCAGCAGCGCTCGCGGTTCCGGGAATCAGCCCCAGCATTTT.

This clonotype was seen many times. This sequence joins TRBV28 and TRBJ2-1; a possible D gene is TRBD1 (6 bases). The CDR3 spans 22 residues. V was cut by 5 bases and J by 0 bases, with 32 bases left in between. CDR1 is MDHEN and CDR2 is SYDVKM in the germline V gene. The CDR3 sequence: CASSDYWIQGVRIKGSYNEQFF. CDR3 bases: TGTGCCAGCAGTGACTATTGGATACAGGGTGTTCGAATAAAAGGCTCCTACAATGAGCAGTTCTTC. Using reference TRBV28 and TRBJ2-1 for the parts outside the CDR3, the full variable domain is DVKVTQSSRYLVKRTGEKVFLECVQDMDHENMFWYRQDPGLGLRLIYFSYDVKMKEKGDIPEGYSVSREKKERFSLILESASTNQTSMYLCASSDYWIQGVRIKGSYNEQFFGPGTRLTVL.

This clonotype has ten or more counts. This rearrangement joins TRBV20-1 to TRBJ1-1, with 8 bases that match TRBD1. The CDR3 sequence is 18 residues long. CDR1 and CDR2 from the germline V gene are DFQATT and SNEGSKA (reference sequence). J lost 2 bases, V lost 0 bases, and 14 bases had no gene match. For the CDR3, the DNA is TGCAGTGCTAGAGAGGGGGGGCGACAGGGGCGATCTAACACTGAAGCTTTCTTT. Protein product: CSAREGGRQGRSNTEAFF.

This clonotype came up many times. The rearrangement uses TRBV9 and TRBJ2-3; TRBD2 matches at 7 bases. Losses at the gene ends were 1 base for V and 0 bases for J; bases not matched to a gene: 2. Germline V gene data show CDR1 as SGDLS and CDR2 as YYNGEE. The CDR3 sequence is 15 residues long. CDR3 DNA sequence: TGTGCCAGCAGCGTACTCGGGAGGAGCACAGATACGCAGTATTTT. Translated: CASSVLGRSTDTQYF.

There are many counts of this clonotype. The chain is built from TRBV20-1 and TRBJ2-7, with a possible D match to TRBD1 (5 bases). Trimming cost V 3 bases and J 4 bases, with 10 bases left between them. This CDR3 region has 12 residues. From germline, CDR1 is DFQATT and CDR2 SNEGSKA (reference sequence). The DNA of the CDR3 is TGCAGTGCTAGGACAGCCCGATACGAGCAGTACTTC. Translated: CSARTARYEQYF.

This clonotype came up many times. The gene calls are TRBV28 and TRBJ2-7; D is undetermined. Germline loops: CDR1 MDHEN, CDR2 SYDVKM. This CDR3 has 14 amino acids. The ends were cut back, 3 bases at V and 3 bases at J, with 12 bases in the middle. CDR3 sequence reads: CASSFRDTYYEQYF. The DNA for the CDR3 is TGTGCCAGCAGTTTCCGAGACACATACTACGAGCAGTACTTC. Complete variable domain (other parts from reference TRBV28 and TRBJ2-7): DVKVTQSSRYLVKRTGEKVFLECVQDMDHENMFWYRQDPGLGLRLIYFSYDVKMKEKGDIPEGYSVSREKKERFSLILESASTNQTSMYLCASSFRDTYYEQYFGPGTRLTVT.

This clonotype has at least ten counts. V usage is TRBV10-2 and J usage is TRBJ1-5, with a possible D match to TRBD1 (6 bases). This CDR3 has 13 residues. The V gene lost 7 bases and the J gene lost 3 bases, with 10 bases spanning the gap. Per germline, CDR1 WSHSY and CDR2 SAAADI. This CDR3 reads CASTGQNNQPQHF. The DNA of the CDR3 is TGCGCCAGCACCGGACAGAACAATCAGCCCCAGCATTTT.

This clonotype has ten or more counts. V and J are TRBV5-1 and TRBJ2-7, with no clear D. V was clipped by 0 bases and J by 5 bases, with 3 bases between them. Per germline, CDR1 SGHRS and CDR2 YFSETQ. This CDR3 comprises 11 residues. The CDR3, as DNA: TGCGCCAGCAGCTTGGAGCACGAGCAGTACTTC. This sequence encodes CASSLEHEQYF.

This clonotype appeared a few times. In DNA, the CDR3 is TGTGCCAGCAGTTTGGGGGGTCAGAGGCAGTACTTC. Its protein is CASSLGGQRQYF. V is TRBV28 and J is TRBJ2-7, with D perhaps matching TRBD2 (6 bases). The CDR3 is 12 residues long. V gave up 3 bases and J gave up 9 bases, with 12 bases separating them. CDR1 is MDHEN, CDR2 SYDVKM, per germline. The full variable domain, its missing parts supplied by reference TRBV28 and TRBJ2-7, is DVKVTQSSRYLVKRTGEKVFLECVQDMDHENMFWYRQDPGLGLRLIYFSYDVKMKEKGDIPEGYSVSREKKERFSLILESASTNQTSMYLCASSLGGQRQYFGPGTRLTVT.

This clonotype was detected many times. The rearrangement joins TRBV7-2 to TRBJ2-6; 8 bases map to TRBD1. This CDR3 contains 16 residues. After removal of 6 bases from V and 12 bases from J, the junction contained 16 bases not matched to a gene. Germline V gene lookup returns CDR1 SGHTA and CDR2 FQGNSA. CDR3 sequence: CASRDRTGQGPVVLTF. The CDR3 DNA reads TGTGCCAGCAGGGATAGGACTGGACAGGGACCCGTCGTCCTGACTTTC.